The 5 T cell receptor beta chains given below trace back to one sample, sequenced in a study of blood T cell repertoires in COVID-19. TCRdb keeps only in-frame clones here, not all; method: immunoSEQ multiplex PCR. The table lists approximately 100,000 clones, 71% of them singletons, with about 1% in the top ten. Material: peripheral blood. The receptors stem from a human donor with acute or convalescent COVID-19. The donor label of this sample is uncertain.

This chain joins TRBV9 and TRBJ2-1; 7 bases line up with TRBD2. Germline CDR1 SGDLS, CDR2 YYNGEE. This CDR3 comprises 17 residues. J was trimmed by 4 bases and V by 4 bases; bases with no gene match: 14. CDR3: CASSPRLTAGRYNEQFF. CDR3 nucleotides: TGTGCCAGCAGCCCCCGTCTAACAGCGGGGAGATACAATGAGCAGTTCTTC.

The chain carries TRBV7-8 and TRBJ2-1; D possibly corresponds to TRBD1 (6 bases). Trimming removed 1 base at V and 4 bases at J, with 11 bases between. The CDR3 sequence is 15 residues long. Germline CDR1 and CDR2: SGHVS and FQNEAQ. CDR3: CASSLDRELYNEQFF. For the CDR3, the DNA is TGTGCCAGCAGCTTAGACAGGGAATTATACAATGAGCAGTTCTTC.

The V call is TRBV9, the J call TRBJ2-2, with TRBD1 matching over 10 bases. Trimming removed 3 bases from V and 5 bases from J; junction bases left unmatched: 7. Germline V gene data show CDR1 as SGDLS and CDR2 as YYNGEE. There are 16 residues in the CDR3. CDR3 amino acids: CASSEPPGQGTGELFF. The CDR3, as DNA: TGTGCCAGCAGCGAGCCCCCGGGACAGGGGACCGGGGAGCTGTTTTTT.

This clone has just a few counts. The chain combines TRBV30 with TRBJ1-2; D possibly corresponds to TRBD1 (6 bases). This CDR3 is 15 amino acids long. Trimming took off 0 bases at V and 4 bases at J, with 15 bases between the two ends. CDR1 GTSNPN and CDR2 SVGIG come from the germline V gene (reference sequence). For the CDR3, the DNA is TGTGCCTGGAGTGTAGGGTACAGGGAAATCTATGGCTACACCTTC. Its protein is CAWSVGYREIYGYTF.

This clone was recorded once. The chain couples TRBV30 to TRBJ1-3; D is uncertain. V lost 5 bases, J lost 1 base, and 9 bases lay in between. This CDR3 has 13 residues. Per germline, CDR1 GTSNPN and CDR2 SVGIG (reference sequence). The CDR3 DNA reads as TGTGCCTGGGCTACTCAATCTGGAAACACCATATATTTT. It specifies CAWATQSGNTIYF.